These 13 T cell receptor beta chains were all obtained from the same sample, sequenced in a study of T cell repertoires in cytomegalovirus infection. TCRdb fed the reads into MiXCR, producing one record per CDR3 protein. Among about 250,000 distinct CDR3 sequences listed, about 7% were seen once. The specimen was PBMCs. The origin of the receptors is a human donor in good health (CMV status not recorded). Some clones in this sample may be carry-over from other donors' samples.

This clonotype was counted at least ten times. J is TRBJ2-1 and V is TRBV9; no clear D. This CDR3 region has 14 residues. Per germline, CDR1 SGDLS and CDR2 YYNGEE. Between the trimmed V and J ends, which lost 0 bases and 5 bases, there was a span of 9 bases. The CDR3 protein is CASSVGGNNNEQFF. The CDR3 DNA reads as TGTGCCAGCAGCGTAGGCGGCAACAACAATGAGCAGTTCTTC.

The chain joins TRBV14 to TRBJ1-3; 8 bases fit TRBD1. Germline V gene lookup returns CDR1 SGHDN and CDR2 FVKESK. Germline trimming cut 2 bases from V and 4 bases from J; bases unmatched to any gene: 4. This CDR3 comprises 15 residues. CDR3 sequence: CASSQLGTGGNTIYF. CDR3 bases: TGTGCCAGCAGCCAACTAGGGACAGGCGGAAACACCATATATTTT.

The rearrangement joins TRBV29-1 to TRBJ2-1; D possibly corresponds to TRBD1 (5 bases). CDR3 length: 13 amino acids. CDR1 and CDR2 (germline): SQVTM, ANQGSEA. V dropped 6 bases and J dropped 12 bases, with 21 bases sitting between them. CDR3 sequence reads: CSVPDSSLSSQFF. CDR3 coding DNA: TGCAGCGTACCCGACAGTAGTTTGTCCTCGCAGTTCTTC.

This clonotype showed up many times. The chain links TRBV7-2 to TRBJ2-4; TRBD2 aligns across 7 bases. Germline V gene sequence: CDR1 SGHTA, CDR2 FQGNSA. This CDR3 comprises 18 residues. V shed 4 bases and J 2 bases; nucleotides not matched to a gene: 14. The CDR3 DNA is TGTGCCAGCAGCTCTGGGGGGGGGGGGGGGGGATCCAAAAACATTCAGTACTTC. Translation gives CASSSGGGGGGSKNIQYF.

In its sample, this clonotype was seen many times. The rearrangement joins TRBV7-2 to TRBJ2-1, with 12 bases matching TRBD2. The trim removed 6 bases at V and 0 bases at J, leaving 6 bases unmatched. Germline values: CDR1 SGHTA, CDR2 FQGNSA. The CDR3 length is 17 residues. CDR3 protein: CASSIRGLAGSYNEQFF. CDR3 DNA sequence: TGTGCCAGCAGTATTAGGGGACTAGCGGGCTCCTACAATGAGCAGTTCTTC.

CDR3 nucleotides: TGTGCCAGCAGTGAAGCGGGCCCGGGACAAAGGGAGACCCAGTACTTC. Its protein product is CASSEAGPGQRETQYF. V usage is TRBV6-1 and J usage is TRBJ2-5; possible D gene TRBD1, 6 bases. V was shortened by 0 bases and J by 5 bases, with 16 bases between the two germline ends. The CDR3 length is 16 residues. CDR1 is MNHNS, CDR2 SASEGT, per germline.

This clonotype was seen repeatedly, ten times or more. J is TRBJ1-2 and V is TRBV5-6, with 11 bases matching TRBD1. The CDR3 has 14 amino acids. Germline CDR1 reads SGHDT; CDR2 reads YYEEEE. V was pared by 5 bases and J by 2 bases, with 2 bases of the junction left unmatched. In DNA, the CDR3 is TGTGCCAGCAGTGGGACAGGGGGAAACTATGGCTACACCTTC. Residues: CASSGTGGNYGYTF.

This chain joins TRBV7-2 and TRBJ2-3; the match to TRBD2 covers 10 bases. With 3 bases clipped from V and 1 base from J, the junction kept 4 bases outside the gene matches. The germline gives CDR1 SGHTA, CDR2 FQGNSA. CDR3 length: 16 residues. The chain's CDR3 is CASSFGLAGGTDTQYF. The CDR3 DNA reads as TGTGCCAGCAGCTTTGGGCTAGCGGGGGGCACAGATACGCAGTATTTT.

This clonotype has ten or more counts. The chain links TRBV5-1 to TRBJ1-5; tentative D call: TRBD1 (6 bases). CDR3 length: 16 amino acids. Germline loops: CDR1 SGHRS, CDR2 YFSETQ. Trimming shortened V by 0 bases and J by 7 bases, and 17 bases separated the two germline ends. The CDR3 here is CASSLEPQGNKQPQHF. CDR3 in DNA: TGCGCCAGCAGCTTGGAACCACAGGGAAATAAGCAGCCCCAGCATTTT.

This clonotype was detected many times. The chain links TRBV11-3 to TRBJ2-2, with D uncertain. CDR3 length equals 15 residues. Per the germline V gene, CDR1 is SGHNT and CDR2 is YENEEA. Between the trimmed V and J ends, which lost 5 bases and 5 bases, there was a span of 15 bases. DNA of the CDR3: TGTGCCAGCAGCCCTCGACCGAGTGGTACCGGGGAGCTGTTTTTT. It yields the protein CASSPRPSGTGELFF.

This sequence joins TRBV12-3 or TRBV12-4 and TRBJ2-2; no definite D call. The CDR3 spans 16 residues. V was trimmed by 0 bases and J by 4 bases, leaving 12 bases between them. CDR3 sequence (DNA): TGTGCCAGCAGTTTAGCACCCGGGCCGAGCACCGGGGAGCTGTTTTTT. Its protein product is CASSLAPGPSTGELFF.

Ten or more counts support this clonotype. The chain joins TRBV28 to TRBJ2-5; tentatively, D is TRBD2 (5 bases). There are 13 residues in the CDR3. Trimming stripped 8 bases from V and 5 bases from J, with 15 bases between. CDR1 is MDHEN and CDR2 is SYDVKM in the germline V gene. The CDR3 DNA follows: TGTGCCAGCGGAGGCACTTCCGAGGAGACCCAGTACTTC. It codes for CASGGTSEETQYF. The full variable domain, completed using reference TRBV28 and TRBJ2-5, is DVKVTQSSRYLVKRTGEKVFLECVQDMDHENMFWYRQDPGLGLRLIYFSYDVKMKEKGDIPEGYSVSREKKERFSLILESASTNQTSMYLCASGGTSEETQYFGPGTRLLVL.

This clonotype was detected only a few times. The V gene is TRBV7-3, the J gene TRBJ2-4; D remains ambiguous. CDR1 is SGHTA, CDR2 FQGTGA, per germline. This CDR3 has 18 residues. The germline V and J ends were trimmed by 5 bases and 0 bases, with 20 bases remaining between them. The CDR3 region is CASSPPFARLRAKNIQYF. The DNA of the CDR3 is TGTGCCAGCAGCCCCCCGTTTGCCCGGTTAAGAGCCAAAAACATTCAGTACTTC. Based on the CDR3 plus reference TRBV7-3 and TRBJ2-4, the full variable domain is GAGVSQTPSNKVTEKGKYVELRCDPISGHTALYWYRQSLGQGPEFLIYFQGTGAADDSGLPNDRFFAVRPEGSVSTLKIQRTERGDSAVYLCASSPPFARLRAKNIQYFGAGTRLSVL.